These T cell receptor beta chains were read from a single sample in a study of Ad26.COV2.S vaccination and SARS-CoV-2 variants. The method was immunoSEQ multiplex PCR; TCRdb's version includes in-frame clones alone and lacks a portion of them. This sample has hundreds of thousands of clones, with around 88% found just once. The material was peripheral blood, obtained in a trial of Ad26.COV2.S vaccine versus placebo. These receptors were taken from a person aged 18-60 years who received the Ad26.COV2.S COVID-19 vaccine or a placebo. CDR3s include the opening cysteine and the closing phenylalanine or tryptophan. Each record gives: V gene, D gene, clone size, J gene, CDR3 DNA, CDR3 protein. D genes are given only for firm matches. Only part of the rows carry a size: once, few, many, or a class if the clone is expanded.

TRBV28,NA,few,TRBJ1-6,TGTGCCAGCAGCCCAGTGGGAGGGGATTCACCCCTCCACTTT,CASSPVGGDSPLHF
TRBV7-2,TRBD2,NA,TRBJ2-5,TGTGCCAGCAGCTTAGCGGGGACTACCATCCAAGAGACCCAGTACTTC,CASSLAGTTIQETQYF
TRBV18,NA,NA,TRBJ2-7,TGTGCCAGCTCCCTCGGGGAAGGGAGCTCCTACGAGCAGTACTTC,CASSLGEGSSYEQYF
TRBV10-3,TRBD2,few,TRBJ2-7,TGTGCCATCAGTGGGGGACTAGCGGGGGAGCAGTACTTC,CAISGGLAGEQYF
TRBV23-1,TRBD1,once,TRBJ2-6,TGCGCCAGCAGTCCAGGACAGGGGGCTTCCTCTGGGGCCAACGTCCTGACTTTC,CASSPGQGASSGANVLTF
TRBV29-1,TRBD1,NA,TRBJ1-4,TGCAGCGTTTTCCGACAGGGAACTAAGGAGAAACTGTTTTTT,CSVFRQGTKEKLFF
TRBV10-1,NA,once,TRBJ2-2,TGCGCCAGCAGTGTCAACGCGAACACCGGGGAGCTGTTTTTT,CASSVNANTGELFF
TRBV7-2,TRBD2,NA,TRBJ2-7,TGTGCCAGCAGCTTAGACGGATTGGGGGGAGGGACCGAGCAGTACTTC,CASSLDGLGGGTEQYF
TRBV4-3,NA,once,TRBJ2-7,TGCGCCAGCAGCCAAGCCCAGGGGGGGAAAGGCTCCTACGAGCAGTACTTC,CASSQAQGGKGSYEQYF
TRBV7-2,TRBD2,once,TRBJ2-3,TGTGCCAGCAGCCGGGGACTAGCGGGGACAGATACGCAGTATTTT,CASSRGLAGTDTQYF
TRBV27,NA,NA,TRBJ1-2,TGTGCCAGCAGTTTATCGACGGAGGGGATTGGCGGCTACACCTTC,CASSLSTEGIGGYTF
TRBV4-1,NA,few,TRBJ1-5,TGCGCCAGCAGCCAAGAGACAGGAGGTCAGCCCCAGCATTTT,CASSQETGGQPQHF
TRBV19,NA,NA,TRBJ2-2,TGTGCCAGTAGGGGGACCGACCTTTCGAACACCGGGGAGCTGTTTTTT,CASRGTDLSNTGELFF
TRBV7-2,NA,NA,TRBJ2-3,TGTGCCAGCAGCGACAGTGTCTCAGATACGCAGTATTTT,CASSDSVSDTQYF
TRBV9,NA,NA,TRBJ2-5,TGTGCCAGCAGCGCGTGGGGGGCGCCGCAAGAGACCCAGTACTTC,CASSAWGAPQETQYF
TRBV7-2,NA,NA,TRBJ2-3,TGTGCCAGCAGGCCCAGCAGGTGGGCAGATACGCAGTATTTT,CASRPSRWADTQYF
TRBV11-3,NA,NA,TRBJ2-5,TGTGCCAGCAGCTTAGGCCCTCAGGGGTTGGGACAAGAGACCCAGTACTTC,CASSLGPQGLGQETQYF
TRBV19,TRBD1,NA,TRBJ1-1,TGTGCCAGTAGTCCGCCATCAGGGGGCCTGGGCACTGAAGCTTTCTTT,CASSPPSGGLGTEAFF
TRBV4-2,TRBD1,NA,TRBJ2-2,TGTGCCAGCAGCCAAGATGGGACAGGGGTCGGGGAGCTGTTTTTT,CASSQDGTGVGELFF
TRBV9,NA,NA,TRBJ2-5,TGTGCCAGCAGCCCCTACCCCATAGGGGTAGAGACCCAGTACTTC,CASSPYPIGVETQYF
TRBV30,TRBD2,NA,TRBJ2-1,TGTGCCTGGAGTGTCTCTTCAAGCGGGATGATCGATGAGCAGTTCTTC,CAWSVSSSGMIDEQFF
TRBV5-1,NA,NA,TRBJ1-6,TGCGCCAGCAGCTTGGCCGGGTCCAACTATTCACCCCTCCACTTT,CASSLAGSNYSPLHF
TRBV27,NA,NA,TRBJ2-2,TGTGCCAGCAGTCACGGATACACCGGGGAGCTGTTTTTT,CASSHGYTGELFF